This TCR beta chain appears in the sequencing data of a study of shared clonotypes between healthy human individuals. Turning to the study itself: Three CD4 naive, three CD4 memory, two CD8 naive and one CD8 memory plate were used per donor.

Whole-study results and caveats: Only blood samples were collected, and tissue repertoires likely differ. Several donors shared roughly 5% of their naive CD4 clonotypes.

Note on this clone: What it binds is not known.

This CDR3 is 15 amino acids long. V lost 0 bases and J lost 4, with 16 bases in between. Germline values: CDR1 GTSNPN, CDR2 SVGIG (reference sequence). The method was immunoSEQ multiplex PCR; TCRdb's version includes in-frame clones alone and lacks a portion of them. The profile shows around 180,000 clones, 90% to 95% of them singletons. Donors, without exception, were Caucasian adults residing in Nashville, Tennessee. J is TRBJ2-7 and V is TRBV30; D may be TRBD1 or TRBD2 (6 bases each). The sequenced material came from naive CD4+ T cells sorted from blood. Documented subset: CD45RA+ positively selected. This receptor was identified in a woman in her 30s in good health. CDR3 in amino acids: CAWSVGGTRAYEQYF. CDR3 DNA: TGTGCCTGGAGTGTAGGGGGGACCCGAGCTTACGAGCAGTACTTC.